The 27 T cell receptor beta chains given below trace back to one sample, sequenced in a study of CD8 T cells in Susac syndrome. An amount of RNA that ranged from roughly 0.45 to 1 ug was reverse transcribed with random hexamers. TCRdb called the immunoSEQ multiplex PCR reads again in MiXCR, with one record for every CDR3 protein. The sample carries 95,000 to 150,000 distinct CDR3 sequences, around 94% recorded once. The sample taken for sequencing was CD8+ T cells from PBMCs. These receptors all stem from a human donor with Susac syndrome.

The chain recombines TRBV5-6 with TRBJ2-5; the match to TRBD2 covers 8 bases. V lost 6 bases, J lost 4 bases, and 8 bases stayed unmatched. The length of the CDR3 is 14 residues. Looked up from germline, CDR1 is SGHDT and CDR2 is YYEEEE. The CDR3 sequence is CASTRGGGLETQYF. CDR3 DNA: TGTGCCAGCACCCGTGGCGGGGGGTTAGAGACCCAGTACTTC.

The chain combines TRBV13 with TRBJ1-2; D unresolved. The V gene lost 3 bases and the J gene lost 4 bases, with 9 bases spanning the gap. This CDR3 spans 13 amino acids. CDR1 PRHDT and CDR2 FYEKMQ come from the germline V gene (reference sequence). DNA of the CDR3: TGTGCCAGCAGCTTTGAAAGGACCTATGGCTACACCTTC. Protein: CASSFERTYGYTF.

This clonotype was observed once. The J gene is TRBJ2-7, the V gene TRBV5-6; 7 bases fit TRBD1. The CDR3 contains 13 residues. CDR1 is SGHDT and CDR2 is YYEEEE in the germline V gene. The junction had 6 bases not matched to a gene; V was cut back by 7 bases and J by 2 bases. CDR3 DNA sequence: TGTGCCAGCGGACCGACAGGGACCTACGAGCAGTACTTC. Protein product: CASGPTGTYEQYF.

The V gene is TRBV20-1, the J gene TRBJ2-1; the match to TRBD1 covers 9 bases. Trimming cost V 1 base and J 4 bases; bases outside gene matches: 8. The CDR3 length is 16 residues. Germline CDR1 is DFQATT and CDR2 is SNEGSKA (reference sequence). CDR3 nucleotide sequence: TGCAGTGCTAGAGTCGTAACAGGGGGCGTTTACAATGAGCAGTTCTTC. It is translated as CSARVVTGGVYNEQFF.

The chain carries TRBV7-9 and TRBJ1-1; 7 bases align to TRBD1. CDR3 length: 14 amino acids. Germline CDR1 SEHNR, CDR2 FQNEAQ (reference sequence). Trimming at V came to 4 bases and at J to 11 bases, leaving 13 bases not matched to a gene. CDR3 in amino acids: CASSSITGVFKAFF. The CDR3 bases are TGTGCCAGCAGCTCAATCACAGGGGTCTTTAAGGCTTTCTTT.

The chain recombines TRBV10-2 with TRBJ1-2; D is unclear. The germline gives CDR1 WSHSY, CDR2 SAAADI. This CDR3 has 14 amino acids. Trimming took off 1 base at V and 1 base at J, with 7 bases between the two ends. The CDR3 bases are TGCGCCAGCAGTGAGTGGCAGTTTAACTATGGCTACACCTTC. This translates into CASSEWQFNYGYTF.

The chain carries TRBV4-1 and TRBJ1-2; tentative D call: TRBD1 (5 bases). The CDR3 length is 16 residues. Trimming pared 1 base from V and 4 bases from J, leaving 16 bases between. The germline V gene has CDR1 MGHRA and CDR2 YSYEKL. The CDR3 here is CASSQAVEGYGYGYTF. In DNA, the CDR3 is TGCGCCAGCAGCCAAGCTGTCGAGGGGTACGGCTATGGCTACACCTTC.

In DNA form, the CDR3 reads TGTGCCAGCAGTTTATCCGGGACCGCTAATTCACCCCTCCACTTT. Translation: CASSLSGTANSPLHF. The chain has TRBV27 and TRBJ1-6; D is perhaps TRBD1 (5 bases). CDR3 size: 15 residues. Per germline, CDR1 MNHEY and CDR2 SMNVEV (reference sequence). Trimming left V 0 bases short and J 6 bases short, with 9 bases between.

This clonotype was seen a single time. The chain links TRBV27 to TRBJ2-3; 9 bases map to TRBD2. The length of the CDR3 is 15 residues. The germline gives CDR1 MNHEY, CDR2 SMNVEV (reference sequence). The V segment lost 4 bases and the J segment 8 bases; nucleotides outside the gene matches: 10. CDR3 sequence (DNA): TGTGCCAGCAGTTCGGGACTAGCCGGGCAGGGTACGCAGTATTTT. It translates to CASSSGLAGQGTQYF.

Concerning this clonotype: An end of the junction does not agree with germline; a read error may underlie this. The rearrangement uses TRBV7-9 and TRBJ2-7; 9 nucleotides match TRBD2. Per germline, CDR1 SEHNR and CDR2 FQNEAQ (reference sequence). This CDR3 has 13 amino acids. The CDR3 here is CASTLAGEYEQYF. In DNA, the CDR3 is TGTGCCAGCACCTTAGCGGGGGAGTACGAGCAGTACTTC.

The chain carries TRBV11-2 and TRBJ2-5; the match to TRBD1 covers 9 bases. In germline, CDR1 is SGHAT, CDR2 FQNNGV. Trimming took 5 bases from V and 3 from J; bases not matched to a gene: 4. This CDR3 contains 14 residues. CDR3 amino acids: CASSPRDREETQYF. In DNA form, the CDR3 reads TGTGCCAGCAGCCCCAGGGACAGGGAAGAGACCCAGTACTTC.

The chain uses TRBV6-5 and TRBJ1-1, with D hard to call. The CDR3 runs 12 residues. Germline CDR1 and CDR2: MNHEY and SVGAGI. V shed 4 bases and J shed 6 bases, with 9 bases lying between them. Written as DNA, the CDR3 is TGTGCCAGCAGTTCCGGTGGCCCTGAAGCTTTCTTT. Residues: CASSSGGPEAFF.

The V call is TRBV29-1, the J call TRBJ1-5; D unclear. The CDR3 length is 14 residues. Germline lookup yields CDR1 SQVTM and CDR2 ANQGSEA. V lost 1 base, J lost 2 bases, and 9 bases lay in between. The CDR3 DNA reads TGCAGCGTTGAAGTGGGGTCAGGCAATCAGCCCCAGCATTTT. This translates into CSVEVGSGNQPQHF.

This clonotype appeared a single time. V gene TRBV7-9 combines with J gene TRBJ1-2, with 10 bases that match TRBD1. Losses at the gene ends were 7 bases for V and 7 bases for J; bases not matched to a gene: 9. Germline V gene sequence: CDR1 SEHNR, CDR2 FQNEAQ (reference sequence). This CDR3 has 14 amino acids. CDR3 DNA sequence: TGTGCCAGCATCCCCCGGGACAGGGGCCCTGGCTACACCTTC. Protein: CASIPRDRGPGYTF.

This clonotype was seen just once. The chain recombines TRBV12-3 or TRBV12-4 with TRBJ2-1; 9 nucleotides match TRBD2. The V gene end was trimmed by 6 bases and the J gene end by 7 bases; junction bases not matched to a gene: 7. The CDR3 contains 14 residues. The CDR3: CASSPTSGVNEQFF. The DNA for the CDR3 is TGTGCCAGCAGCCCGACTAGCGGAGTTAATGAGCAGTTCTTC.

V usage is TRBV10-3 and J usage is TRBJ1-1; D gene unclear. Trimming cost V 5 bases and J 2 bases, with 9 bases left between them. Germline assignment: CDR1 ENHRY and CDR2 SYGVKD. CDR3 length: 13 amino acids. Here the CDR3 reads CAISNWSNTEAFF. For the CDR3, the DNA is TGTGCCATCAGTAACTGGTCTAACACTGAAGCTTTCTTT.

This rearrangement joins TRBV7-3 to TRBJ2-1; perhaps TRBD1 as D (6 bases). CDR1 SGHTA and CDR2 FQGTGA come from the germline V gene. Trimming took 0 bases from V and 6 from J, leaving 15 bases between them. This CDR3 region has 16 residues. The CDR3: CASSLTGQGSGNEQFF. CDR3 DNA sequence: TGTGCCAGCAGCTTAACGGGGCAGGGGTCAGGCAATGAGCAGTTCTTC.

The gene calls are TRBV7-8 and TRBJ2-3; tentatively, D is TRBD1 or TRBD2 (6 bases each). Trimming took off 1 base at V and 4 bases at J, with 15 bases between the two ends. The length of the CDR3 is 16 residues. CDR1 is SGHVS and CDR2 is FQNEAQ in the germline V gene. The CDR3: CASSLGSGEVADTQYF. Here the CDR3 DNA reads TGTGCCAGCAGCTTAGGGTCAGGGGAGGTCGCAGATACGCAGTATTTT.

The chain carries TRBV5-1 and TRBJ1-2; the D gene is possibly TRBD1 (6 bases). The germline V gene has CDR1 SGHRS and CDR2 YFSETQ. The ends were cut back, 4 bases at V and 4 bases at J, with 17 bases in the middle. This CDR3 region has 15 residues. The CDR3 is CASSPTYGTPYGYTF. The CDR3 bases are TGCGCCAGCAGCCCGACGTACGGGACACCCTATGGCTACACCTTC.

The CDR3: CASSLGGAYNEQFF. The CDR3 nucleotides are TGTGCCAGCTCACTCGGGGGGGCCTACAATGAGCAGTTCTTC. This chain uses TRBV5-6 with TRBJ2-1; 8 positions agree with TRBD2. CDR1 is SGHDT and CDR2 is YYEEEE in the germline V gene. This CDR3 spans 14 amino acids. V dropped 7 bases and J dropped 2; count of bases not matched to a gene: 5.

The chain is built from TRBV10-3 and TRBJ2-3; tentatively, D is TRBD2 (6 bases). From germline, CDR1 is ENHRY and CDR2 SYGVKD. V lost 1 base and J 4 bases, leaving 18 bases between the germline ends. This CDR3 region has 17 residues. DNA of the CDR3: TGTGCCATCAGTGAGTTTCCCGGGGACCAGCGGGCAGATACGCAGTATTTT. Its translation: CAISEFPGDQRADTQYF.

The chain employs TRBV4-1 and TRBJ1-2, with 8 bases fitting TRBD1. Germline CDR1 is MGHRA and CDR2 is YSYEKL. Germline trimming cut 1 base from V and 6 bases from J; bases unmatched to any gene: 13. This CDR3 is 17 amino acids long. CDR3 region: CASSQVGASGQVDGYTF. The CDR3 bases are TGCGCCAGCAGCCAAGTCGGGGCGTCGGGACAGGTTGATGGCTACACCTTC.

The CDR3 region has the DNA TGTGCCAGCAGCATGGGGAATCAGCCCCAGCATTTT. Residues: CASSMGNQPQHF. The chain joins TRBV27 to TRBJ1-5; D not resolved. CDR1 and CDR2 (germline): MNHEY, SMNVEV (reference sequence). This CDR3 contains 12 residues. Between the trimmed V and J ends, which lost 6 bases and 4 bases, there was a span of 7 bases.

This CDR3 is CAWSWLADTQYF. CDR3 nucleotides: TGTGCCTGGAGTTGGCTAGCAGATACGCAGTATTTT. The V gene is TRBV30, the J gene TRBJ2-3, with unresolved D. V lost 2 bases and J lost 4, with 7 bases in between. The CDR3 has 12 amino acids. CDR1 and CDR2 (germline): GTSNPN, SVGIG (reference sequence).

This clonotype occurred once. V gene TRBV27 combines with J gene TRBJ1-5; TRBD1 matches at 7 bases. CDR1 and CDR2 from the germline V gene are MNHEY and SMNVEV (reference sequence). The CDR3 extends over 14 amino acids. Trimming at V came to 3 bases and at J to 4 bases, leaving 3 bases not matched to a gene. In DNA, the CDR3 is TGTGCCAGCAGTTTTACAGGGGAGAATCAGCCCCAGCATTTT. It translates to CASSFTGENQPQHF.

CDR3 loop: CASSLVGSQETQYF. Written as DNA, the CDR3 is TGTGCCAGCAGCTTAGTAGGCAGCCAAGAGACCCAGTACTTC. The V gene is TRBV7-9, the J gene TRBJ2-5; D is unclear. The germline V and J ends were trimmed by 1 base and 1 base, with 7 bases remaining between them. The germline V gene has CDR1 SEHNR and CDR2 FQNEAQ (reference sequence). The CDR3 loop spans 14 amino acids.

This clonotype was seen more than once but under ten times. V and J are TRBV7-9 and TRBJ1-1, with no clear D. The V end lost 8 bases, the J end lost 1 base, and 5 bases lay between the germline ends. Looked up from germline, CDR1 is SEHNR and CDR2 is FQNEAQ (reference sequence). This CDR3 spans 11 amino acids. CDR3 region: CASLRNTEAFF. The CDR3 DNA reads TGTGCCAGCTTGAGGAACACTGAAGCTTTCTTT.